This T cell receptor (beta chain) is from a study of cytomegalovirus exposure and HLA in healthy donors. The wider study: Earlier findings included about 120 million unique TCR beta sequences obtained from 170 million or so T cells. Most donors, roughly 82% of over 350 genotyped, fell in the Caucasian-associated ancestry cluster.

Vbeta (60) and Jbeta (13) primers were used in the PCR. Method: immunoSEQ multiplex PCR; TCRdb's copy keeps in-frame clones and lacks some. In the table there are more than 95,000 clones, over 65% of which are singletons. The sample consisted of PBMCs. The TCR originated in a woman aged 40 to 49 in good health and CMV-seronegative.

The CDR3 DNA sequence: TGTGCCAGTAGTTGGCGGGACTATGGGGATGAGCAGTTCTTC. Encoded protein: CASSWRDYGDEQFF. J is TRBJ2-1 and V is TRBV19; 7 bases fit TRBD2. Germline assignment: CDR1 LNHDA and CDR2 SQIVND (reference sequence). The V segment lost 5 bases and the J segment 8 bases; nucleotides outside the gene matches: 9. The CDR3 spans 14 residues.